This T cell receptor (beta chain) appears in the sequencing data of a study of blood T cell repertoires in COVID-19. Overall study: Some COVID-19 samples were acute and others convalescent; all came from the United States, Italy and Spain. The cDNA or gDNA used as material had been derived from T cells, B-cell-depleted T cells, or PBMCs.

Authors' methods: Estimated nucleated cell counts came from reference gene primer amplification. The protocol was immunoSEQ multiplex PCR, while the TCRdb copy is restricted to in-frame clones and leaves out a portion. That table is the source of V, J and clone size, and D and trimming were worked out from the DNA. The sample contains a few hundred thousand clones, roughly 83% of which appear only once. The sequenced material came from peripheral blood. The receptor comes from a man at least 80 years old with acute or convalescent COVID-19.

The CDR3 sequence: CASSLYGTGRGEQYF. CDR3 bases: TGTGCCAGCAGCCTATACGGGACAGGGCGAGGAGAGCAGTACTTC. V is TRBV14 and J is TRBJ2-7; 9 nucleotides agree with TRBD1. V lost 4 bases to trimming and J lost 7 bases; unmatched junction nucleotides: 11. The length of the CDR3 is 15 residues. Germline CDR1 reads SGHDN; CDR2 reads FVKESK.